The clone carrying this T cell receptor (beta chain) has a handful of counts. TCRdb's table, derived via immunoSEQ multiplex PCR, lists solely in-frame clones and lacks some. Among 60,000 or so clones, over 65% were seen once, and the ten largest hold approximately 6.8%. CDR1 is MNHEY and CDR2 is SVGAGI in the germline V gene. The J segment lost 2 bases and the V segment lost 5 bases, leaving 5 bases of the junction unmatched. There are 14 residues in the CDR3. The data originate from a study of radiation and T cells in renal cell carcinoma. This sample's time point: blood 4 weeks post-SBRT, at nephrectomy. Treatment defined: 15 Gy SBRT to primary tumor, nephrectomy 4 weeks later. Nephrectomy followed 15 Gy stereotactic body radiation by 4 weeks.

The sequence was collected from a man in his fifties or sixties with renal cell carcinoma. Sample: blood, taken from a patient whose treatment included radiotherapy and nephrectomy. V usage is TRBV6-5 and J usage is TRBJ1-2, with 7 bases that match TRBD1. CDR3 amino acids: CASSRGTVNYGYTF. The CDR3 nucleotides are TGTGCCAGCAGTCGTGGGACAGTCAACTATGGCTACACCTTC.